The text below deals with one T cell receptor (beta chain). The antigen remains unidentified. These data are taken from a study of T cells in localized non-small cell lung cancer. Germline V gene sequence: CDR1 PRHDT, CDR2 FYEKMQ (reference sequence). The CDR3 is made up of 16 amino acids. Deletions cut 4 bases from V and 4 bases from J, with 17 bases between. Findings and caveats of the study: Higher blood T cell density went with longer overall survival.

The repertoire was sequenced with immunoSEQ multiplex PCR; TCRdb's copy has only in-frame clones and lacks some. The sample comprises around 35,000 clones, 75% to 95% of which are singletons, and approximately 10% rests with the top ten. The sequences come from peripheral blood mononuclear cells, collected before any cancer treatment. The rearrangement uses TRBV13 and TRBJ2-1, with a weak D call TRBD2 (6 bases). The origin of this receptor is a female donor of 60 years or more with stage II lung adenocarcinoma. CDR3 protein: CASSSLQAGYYNEQFF. DNA of the CDR3: TGTGCCAGCAGCTCACTGCAAGCGGGCTATTACAATGAGCAGTTCTTC.